This T cell receptor (beta chain) was profiled in a study of blood T cell repertoires in COVID-19. On the study more broadly: T cells, B-cell-depleted T cells, or PBMCs supplied cDNA or gDNA.

The ends were cut back, 3 bases at V and 4 bases at J, with 12 bases in the middle. Germline V gene sequence: CDR1 MDHEN, CDR2 SYDVKM. The CDR3 consists of 15 residues. The repertoire was sequenced with immunoSEQ multiplex PCR; TCRdb's copy has only in-frame clones and lacks some. The table has about 330,000 clones, roughly 90% seen once; the top ten hold roughly 4%. The chain recombines TRBV28 with TRBJ2-2; D remains unclear. This receptor was taken from a woman between 45 and 65 years old with active or convalescent COVID-19. Sequencing was carried out using peripheral blood. CDR3 sequence reads: CASSFLFRGTGELFF. The CDR3 nucleotides read TGTGCCAGCAGTTTCCTATTTAGAGGCACCGGGGAGCTGTTTTTT.